Following are 25 T cell receptor beta chains from one sample sequenced in a study of T cells after yellow fever vaccination. TCRdb reprocessed the 5' RACE reads with MiXCR, giving one entry per CDR3 protein. Of 300,000 to 350,000 distinct CDR3 sequences in the sample, around 4.4% are singletons; the top ten hold just under 20%. Sequencing was performed on PBMCs, taken 15 days after the yellow fever booster vaccination. These receptors were taken from a man younger than 35 who received the YFV17D yellow fever vaccine.

This chain connects TRBV20-1 to TRBJ2-5; 13 bases map to TRBD2. This CDR3 has 17 residues. V was clipped by 5 bases and J by 5 bases; unmatched bases: 14. The germline gives CDR1 DFQATT, CDR2 SNEGSKA (reference sequence). The CDR3 DNA sequence: TGCAGTGCTCCCCGGACTAGCGGGGGCCTCAGATGGGAGACCCAGTACTTC. Translating it yields CSAPRTSGGLRWETQYF.

The table lists this clonotype with a few counts. J is TRBJ1-5 and V is TRBV4-1; no reliable D call. Trimming cost V 1 base and J 3 bases, with 10 bases left between them. The CDR3 is 15 amino acids. Germline V lookup: CDR1 MGHRA, CDR2 YSYEKL. The CDR3 protein is CASSQARANNQPQHF. The DNA for the CDR3 is TGCGCCAGCAGCCAAGCCCGGGCGAACAATCAGCCCCAGCATTTT.

This clonotype was seen a few times. The J gene is TRBJ2-7, the V gene TRBV6-1; D is uncertain. Germline CDR1 MNHNS, CDR2 SASEGT. The CDR3 is made up of 13 amino acids. V was clipped by 7 bases and J by 0 bases, with 10 bases between them. CDR3 sequence (DNA): TGTGCCAGCACCCCGCCGAGCTCCTACGAGCAGTACTTC. It is translated as CASTPPSSYEQYF.

The chain joins TRBV20-1 to TRBJ2-1, with D perhaps matching TRBD2 (5 bases). CDR3 length: 13 residues. Trimming took 3 bases from V and 6 from J, leaving 12 bases between them. The germline V gene encodes CDR1 DFQATT and CDR2 SNEGSKA (reference sequence). The CDR3 nucleotides are TGCAGTGCTAGCGGGAATGTCTTCAATGAGCAGTTCTTC. Protein product: CSASGNVFNEQFF.

This clonotype was picked up a small number of times. The genes are TRBV11-2 and TRBJ2-3; 8 bases are a match to TRBD2. Germline V gives CDR1 SGHAT, CDR2 FQNNGV. Trimming took 5 bases from V and 5 from J; bases not matched to a gene: 15. There are 17 residues in the CDR3. The CDR3 spells CASSPIGGANLGDTQYF. The CDR3 bases are TGTGCCAGCAGCCCAATCGGGGGGGCCAATCTAGGAGATACGCAGTATTTT.

This clonotype was found many times. CDR3 residues: CASSLEAGVGYTF. CDR3 coding DNA: TGCGCCAGCAGCTTGGAGGCAGGGGTCGGCTACACCTTC. This sequence joins TRBV5-1 and TRBJ1-2, with a possible D match to TRBD1 (6 bases). With 0 bases removed from V and 8 bases from J, the gap between germline ends came to 11 bases. The germline CDR1 and CDR2 sequences are SGHRS and YFSETQ. This CDR3 has 13 amino acids.

The chain recombines TRBV5-1 with TRBJ2-6, with unresolved D. The germline V gene has CDR1 SGHRS and CDR2 YFSETQ. Between the trimmed V and J ends, which lost 2 bases and 0 bases, there was a span of 12 bases. The CDR3 extends over 17 amino acids. The CDR3 nucleotides are TGCGCCAGCAGCTTTGTTGCAGGCATCTCTGGGGCCAACGTCCTGACTTTC. It encodes CASSFVAGISGANVLTF. Combining the CDR3 with reference TRBV5-1 and TRBJ2-6 gives the whole variable domain KAGVTQTPRYLIKTRGQQVTLSCSPISGHRSVSWYQQTPGQGLQFLFEYFSETQRNKGNFPGRFSGRQFSNSRSEMNVSTLELGDSALYLCASSFVAGISGANVLTFGAGSRLTVL.

This clonotype was seen at least ten times. The chain couples TRBV7-2 to TRBJ2-7; D is uncertain. Germline V gene lookup returns CDR1 SGHTA and CDR2 FQGNSA. The CDR3 has 12 amino acids. V was clipped by 2 bases and J by 2 bases, with 4 bases between them. This chain's CDR3 is CASSLHTYEQYF. The CDR3 nucleotides are TGTGCCAGCAGCTTACATACCTACGAGCAGTACTTC.

This clonotype showed up many times. The rearrangement links TRBV4-3 to TRBJ2-1; 9 nucleotides match TRBD2. Germline V gives CDR1 LGHNA, CDR2 YSLEER. CDR3 length equals 16 residues. The V gene end was trimmed by 0 bases and the J gene end by 7 bases; junction bases not matched to a gene: 7. Here the CDR3 reads CASSQDRLAGWNEQFF. Here the CDR3 DNA reads TGCGCCAGCAGCCAAGATAGGCTAGCGGGGTGGAATGAGCAGTTCTTC.

This clonotype was counted a few times. This chain joins TRBV6-5 and TRBJ2-1; D call uncertain. The CDR3 is 12 residues long. Per the germline V gene, CDR1 is MNHEY and CDR2 is SVGAGI. Trimming removed 8 bases from V and 12 bases from J, with 17 bases in between. This chain's CDR3 is CASGQYNVPQFF. CDR3 coding DNA: TGTGCCAGCGGGCAGTACAATGTCCCGCAGTTCTTC.

This clonotype was seen repeatedly, ten times or more. The chain joins TRBV30 to TRBJ2-5; 9 bases match TRBD2. The ends lost 2 bases at V and 7 bases at J; junction bases unmatched: 14. The CDR3 is 16 amino acids. In germline, CDR1 is GTSNPN, CDR2 SVGIG (reference sequence). DNA for the CDR3: TGTGCCTGGAGTTTACTCGGGGATAGCGGGGGTCGGACCCAGTACTTC. It encodes CAWSLLGDSGGRTQYF.

This clonotype has a count of ten or more. DNA for the CDR3: TGCAGTGCTTCGATCGGACAGGGCCACAGGGGTGACACTGAAGCTTTCTTT. This sequence encodes CSASIGQGHRGDTEAFF. V usage is TRBV20-1 and J usage is TRBJ1-1; 8 bases are shared with TRBD1. After removal of 5 bases from V and 3 bases from J, the junction contained 17 bases not matched to a gene. This CDR3 is built from 17 residues. Germline assignment: CDR1 DFQATT and CDR2 SNEGSKA (reference sequence).

DNA for the CDR3: TGCGCCAGCAGCTTTAGCGGCCACACAGATACGCAGTATTTT. Residues: CASSFSGHTDTQYF. The chain employs TRBV5-1 and TRBJ2-3; tentatively, D is TRBD2 (6 bases). The CDR3 consists of 14 residues. The ends were cut back, 2 bases at V and 2 bases at J, with 9 bases in the middle. The germline gives CDR1 SGHRS, CDR2 YFSETQ.

The rearrangement links TRBV2 to TRBJ2-1; 14 bases agree with TRBD2. CDR1 is SNHLY and CDR2 is FYNNEI in the germline V gene. With 6 bases clipped from V and 9 bases from J, the junction kept 7 bases outside the gene matches. The CDR3 loop spans 15 amino acids. Here the CDR3 DNA reads TGTGCCAGCAGGGCGACTAGCGGGGGGGCGGGTGAGCAGTTCTTC. It is translated as CASRATSGGAGEQFF. The whole variable domain, remainder taken from reference TRBV2 and TRBJ2-1, is EPEVTQTPSHQVTQMGQEVILRCVPISNHLYFYWYRQILGQKVEFLVSFYNNEISEKSEIFDDQFSVERPDGSNFTLKIRSTKLEDSAMYFCASRATSGGAGEQFFGPGTRLTVL.

The rearrangement links TRBV4-1 to TRBJ2-1; D uncertain. From germline, CDR1 is MGHRA and CDR2 YSYEKL. This CDR3 region has 12 residues. V was cut by 0 bases and J by 10 bases, with 7 bases left in between. The chain's CDR3 is CASSQDPAEQFF. In DNA, the CDR3 is TGCGCCAGCAGCCAAGATCCGGCAGAGCAGTTCTTC.

This clonotype has at least ten counts. The chain employs TRBV27 and TRBJ1-1, with D possibly TRBD1 on 5 matching bases. The germline CDR1 and CDR2 sequences are MNHEY and SMNVEV (reference sequence). V was cut by 4 bases and J by 4 bases, with 19 bases left in between. The CDR3 totals 16 residues. CDR3 coding DNA: TGTGCCAGCAGTTGGACTCCGGGACCTCTAAGCACTGAAGCTTTCTTT. Encoded protein: CASSWTPGPLSTEAFF.

This clonotype was counted at least ten times. The genes are TRBV24-1 and TRBJ1-5; TRBD1 might be the D (5 bases). The V and J ends lost 9 bases and 7 bases respectively, with 12 bases between them. The V gene's germline CDR1 is KGHDR and CDR2 SFDVKD. The CDR3 totals 12 residues. The CDR3 region is CATAAPGQPQHF. For the CDR3, the DNA is TGTGCCACCGCTGCTCCAGGGCAGCCCCAGCATTTT.

This chain links TRBV7-3 with TRBJ2-5, with D perhaps being TRBD1 or TRBD2 (5 bases each). Looked up from germline, CDR1 is SGHTA and CDR2 is FQGTGA. Trimming pared 0 bases from V and 4 bases from J, leaving 12 bases between. This CDR3 has 15 amino acids. The CDR3 here is CASSLTTGDGETQYF. The CDR3 region has the DNA TGTGCCAGCAGCTTAACGACCGGGGACGGAGAGACCCAGTACTTC.

This clonotype was seen a handful of times. This rearrangement joins TRBV14 to TRBJ2-7; the D gene is possibly TRBD1 (6 bases). This CDR3 comprises 14 residues. V shed 1 base and J shed 6 bases, with 13 bases lying between them. Germline loops: CDR1 SGHDN, CDR2 FVKESK. The chain's CDR3 is CASSQVSPRGEQYF. The CDR3 nucleotides read TGTGCCAGCAGCCAAGTCAGCCCCAGGGGCGAGCAGTACTTC.

This clonotype showed up many times. The gene calls are TRBV6-6 and TRBJ2-7, with 8 nucleotides matching TRBD2. The ends lost 11 bases at V and 0 bases at J; junction bases unmatched: 6. Germline V CDR1 and CDR2: MNHNY, SVGAGI (reference sequence). The CDR3 sequence is 13 residues long. The CDR3 spells CAARAGDSYEQYF. CDR3 nucleotide sequence: TGTGCCGCCCGAGCGGGGGACTCCTACGAGCAGTACTTC.

CDR3 DNA sequence: TGCAGCGTTGATTATTTAGGGCAGGGTGGCGGCTACACCTTC. This sequence encodes CSVDYLGQGGGYTF. V gene TRBV29-1 combines with J gene TRBJ1-2; weak D call: TRBD1 (5 bases). This CDR3 spans 14 amino acids. Germline V CDR1 and CDR2: SQVTM, ANQGSEA. V was clipped by 3 bases and J by 8 bases, with 19 bases between them.

This clonotype has a count of ten or more. The chain combines TRBV7-8 with TRBJ2-4, with D tentatively TRBD1 or TRBD2 (5 bases each). Trimming shortened V by 0 bases and J by 3 bases, and 12 bases separated the two germline ends. The CDR3 spans 16 residues. CDR1 and CDR2 (germline): SGHVS, FQNEAQ. This CDR3 reads CASSLAGTSVKNIQYF. The CDR3 DNA follows: TGTGCCAGCAGCTTAGCAGGGACCTCAGTCAAAAACATTCAGTACTTC.

This clonotype was seen many times. DNA of the CDR3: TGTGCCAGCAGCCCCGCCGGCTATGAGCAGTTCTTC. This translates into CASSPAGYEQFF. This chain uses TRBV12-3 or TRBV12-4 with TRBJ2-1; no reliable D call. The CDR3 runs to 12 residues. Trimming pared 6 bases from V and 8 bases from J, leaving 11 bases between.

This clonotype was picked up many times. The chain combines TRBV7-2 with TRBJ1-6; unclear D gene. This CDR3 is built from 12 residues. Between the trimmed V and J ends, which lost 1 base and 15 bases, there was a span of 10 bases. CDR1 and CDR2 from the germline V gene are SGHTA and FQGNSA. The CDR3 reads CASSLGFQDLHF. In nucleotides, the CDR3 is TGTGCCAGCAGCTTAGGATTCCAAGACCTCCACTTT.

This clonotype was seen at least ten times. The rearrangement links TRBV5-1 to TRBJ2-5; D perhaps matches TRBD1 (7 bases). Germline V gives CDR1 SGHRS, CDR2 YFSETQ. This CDR3 comprises 15 residues. V lost 7 bases, J lost 4 bases, and 20 bases lay in between. The DNA of the CDR3 is TGCGCCAGCGCCCTGGGCAGGGGGAGGCGAGAGACCCAGTACTTC. Translating it yields CASALGRGRRETQYF.